This TCR beta chain appears in the sequencing data of a study of cytomegalovirus exposure and HLA in healthy donors. The CDR3 contains 12 residues. Trimming took 4 bases from V and 4 from J, leaving 10 bases between them. Per germline, CDR1 GTSNPN and CDR2 SVGIG (reference sequence). Researchers ran the PCR with 60 Vbeta and 13 Jbeta primers. TCRdb's copy holds only in-frame clones and misses some; the assay was immunoSEQ multiplex PCR. This table has 60,000 to 70,000 clones, under 85% appearing once. The sample was PBMCs. The TCR was taken from a male donor in good health and CMV-seropositive. This chain links TRBV30 with TRBJ1-2; D not certain. CDR3: CAWTFGSYGYTF. CDR3 nucleotides: TGTGCCTGGACTTTTGGTAGCTATGGCTACACCTTC.